Sequencing of this T cell receptor beta chain was carried out in a study of T cells after posttransplantation cyclophosphamide. Trimming cost V 5 bases and J 4 bases; bases outside gene matches: 5. This CDR3 is built from 14 residues. Per the germline V gene, CDR1 is MNHEY and CDR2 is SVGAGI. Control samples came 1 year after myeloablative marrow transplants with methotrexate plus calcineurin inhibitor. About this clone itself: Its antigen is as yet unknown.

Libraries were prepared by immunoSEQ multiplex PCR; TCRdb keeps only in-frame clonotypes and omits some of them. The sample contains some 14,000 clones, about four fifths of which appear only once. Study observations and caveats: Skin or GI-infiltrating T cells shared few TRB sequences with blood.

The clonotype was recovered from a male patient under 35 who received an allogeneic stem cell transplant from a related donor, was CMV-positive, and had no GVHD. A subset of T cells may come from the graft donor. The chain links TRBV6-5 to TRBJ1-2; 9 positions match TRBD1. This specimen consisted of PBMCs, obtained less than 400 days after allogeneic stem cell transplant with calcineurin inhibitor and methotrexate. This CDR3 reads CASSDTGGSYGYTF. The CDR3, as DNA: TGTGCCAGCAGTGATACAGGGGGCAGCTATGGCTACACCTTC.